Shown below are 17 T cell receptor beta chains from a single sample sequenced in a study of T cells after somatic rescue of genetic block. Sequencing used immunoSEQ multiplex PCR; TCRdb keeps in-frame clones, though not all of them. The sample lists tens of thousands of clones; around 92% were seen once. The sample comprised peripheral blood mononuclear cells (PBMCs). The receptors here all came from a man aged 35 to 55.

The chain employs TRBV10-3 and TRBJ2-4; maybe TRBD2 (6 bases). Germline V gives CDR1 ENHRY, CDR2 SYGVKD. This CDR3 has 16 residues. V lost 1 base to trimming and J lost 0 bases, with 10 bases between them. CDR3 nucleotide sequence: TGTGCCATCAGTGAGTTTGGGGGGATAGCCAAAAACATTCAGTACTTC. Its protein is CAISEFGGIAKNIQYF.

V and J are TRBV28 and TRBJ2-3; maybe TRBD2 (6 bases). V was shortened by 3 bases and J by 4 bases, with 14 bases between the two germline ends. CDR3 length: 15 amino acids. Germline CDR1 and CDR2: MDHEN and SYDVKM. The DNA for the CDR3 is TGTGCCAGCAGTTTTCTAGCGATTAACGCAGATACGCAGTATTTT. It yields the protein CASSFLAINADTQYF.

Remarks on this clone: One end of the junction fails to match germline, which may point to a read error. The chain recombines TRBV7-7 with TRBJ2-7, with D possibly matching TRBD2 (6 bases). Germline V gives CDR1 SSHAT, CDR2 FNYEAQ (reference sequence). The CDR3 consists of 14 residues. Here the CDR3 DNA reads TGTGCTAGCAGTTCGGGGGTCCAGGCGGAGGAGCAGTACTTC. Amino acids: CASSSGVQAEEQYF.

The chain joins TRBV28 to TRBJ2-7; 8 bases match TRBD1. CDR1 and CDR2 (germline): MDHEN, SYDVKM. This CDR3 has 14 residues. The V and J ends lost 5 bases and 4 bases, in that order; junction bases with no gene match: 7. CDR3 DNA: TGTGCCAGCAGTCCTGACAGGGGCGTTTACGAGCAGTACTTC. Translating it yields CASSPDRGVYEQYF.

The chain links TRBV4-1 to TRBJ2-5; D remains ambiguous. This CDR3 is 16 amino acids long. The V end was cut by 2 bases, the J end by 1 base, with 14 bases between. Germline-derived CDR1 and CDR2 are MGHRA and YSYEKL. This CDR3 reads CASSQIFRRAQETQYF. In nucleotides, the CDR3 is TGCGCCAGCAGCCAAATTTTTCGACGAGCCCAAGAGACCCAGTACTTC.

CDR3 nucleotide sequence: TGTGCCACCAGCAGAGCGGGAGAGTCCTACGAGCAGTACTTC. Protein sequence: CATSRAGESYEQYF. The chain uses TRBV15 and TRBJ2-7; tentative D call: TRBD2 (6 bases). The CDR3 runs 14 residues. The germline V and J ends were trimmed by 1 base and 1 base, with 8 bases remaining between them. Looked up from germline, CDR1 is LNHNV and CDR2 is YYDKDF (reference sequence).

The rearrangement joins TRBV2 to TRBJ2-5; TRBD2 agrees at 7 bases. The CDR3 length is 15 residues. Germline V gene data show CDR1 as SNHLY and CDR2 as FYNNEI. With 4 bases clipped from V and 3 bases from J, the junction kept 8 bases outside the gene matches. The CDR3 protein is CASSARSAGEETQYF. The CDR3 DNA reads TGTGCCAGCAGTGCCAGGTCGGCGGGGGAAGAGACCCAGTACTTC.

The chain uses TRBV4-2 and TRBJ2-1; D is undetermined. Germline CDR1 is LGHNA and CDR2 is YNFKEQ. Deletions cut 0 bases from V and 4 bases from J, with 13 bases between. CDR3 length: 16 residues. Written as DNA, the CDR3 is TGTGCCAGCAGCCAAGATGACGCGGTTCTATACAATGAGCAGTTCTTC. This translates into CASSQDDAVLYNEQFF.

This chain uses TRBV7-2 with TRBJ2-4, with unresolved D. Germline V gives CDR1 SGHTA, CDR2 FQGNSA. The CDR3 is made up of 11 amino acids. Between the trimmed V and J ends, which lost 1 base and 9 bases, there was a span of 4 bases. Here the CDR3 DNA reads TGTGCCAGCAGCTTAGAATTCATTCAGTACTTC. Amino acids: CASSLEFIQYF.

The CDR3 nucleotides are TGTGCCAGCAGCTTGGCTAGCGGGGGGGCGGAGACCCAGTACTTC. Translated: CASSLASGGAETQYF. The V call is TRBV5-4, the J call TRBJ2-5; the match to TRBD2 covers 12 bases. The CDR3 consists of 15 residues. Unmatched junction bases numbered 2, after V lost 0 bases and J lost 5 bases. Per germline, CDR1 SGHNT and CDR2 YYREEE (reference sequence).

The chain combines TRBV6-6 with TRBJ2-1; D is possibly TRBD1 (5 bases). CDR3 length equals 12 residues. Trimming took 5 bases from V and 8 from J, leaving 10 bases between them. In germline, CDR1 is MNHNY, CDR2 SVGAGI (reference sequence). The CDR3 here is CASSATGDEQFF. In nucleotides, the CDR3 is TGTGCCAGCAGTGCCACAGGTGATGAGCAGTTCTTC.

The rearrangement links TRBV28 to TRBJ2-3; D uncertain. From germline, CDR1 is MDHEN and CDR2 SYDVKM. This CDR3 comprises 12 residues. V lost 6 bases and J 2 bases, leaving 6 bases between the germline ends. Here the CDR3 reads CASSLNTDTQYF. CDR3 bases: TGTGCCAGCAGCCTGAACACAGATACGCAGTATTTT.

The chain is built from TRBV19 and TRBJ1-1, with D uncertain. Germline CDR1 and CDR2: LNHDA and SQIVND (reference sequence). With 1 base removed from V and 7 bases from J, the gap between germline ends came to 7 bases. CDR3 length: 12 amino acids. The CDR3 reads CASSIGRIEAFF. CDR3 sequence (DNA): TGTGCCAGTAGTATAGGCCGTATTGAAGCTTTCTTT.

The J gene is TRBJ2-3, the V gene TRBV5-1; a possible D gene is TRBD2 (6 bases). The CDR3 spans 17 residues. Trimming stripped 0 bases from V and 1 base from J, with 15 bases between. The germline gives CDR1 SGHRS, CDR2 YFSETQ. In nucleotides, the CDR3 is TGCGCCAGCAGCTTGGATGCGGGGAGTAAAGGCACAGATACGCAGTATTTT. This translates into CASSLDAGSKGTDTQYF. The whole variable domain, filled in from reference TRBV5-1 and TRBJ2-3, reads KAGVTQTPRYLIKTRGQQVTLSCSPISGHRSVSWYQQTPGQGLQFLFEYFSETQRNKGNFPGRFSGRQFSNSRSEMNVSTLELGDSALYLCASSLDAGSKGTDTQYFGPGTRLTVL.

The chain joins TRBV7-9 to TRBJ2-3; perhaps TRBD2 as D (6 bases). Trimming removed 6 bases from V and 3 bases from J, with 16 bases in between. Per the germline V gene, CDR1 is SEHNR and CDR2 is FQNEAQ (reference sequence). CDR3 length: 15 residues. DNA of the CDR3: TGTGCCAGCAGACTATCAAGGGCGGGGACAGATACGCAGTATTTT. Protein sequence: CASRLSRAGTDTQYF.

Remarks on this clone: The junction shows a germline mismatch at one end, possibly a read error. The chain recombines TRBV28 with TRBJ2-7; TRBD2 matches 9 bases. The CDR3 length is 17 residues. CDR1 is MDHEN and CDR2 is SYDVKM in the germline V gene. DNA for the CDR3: TGTGTCAGCAGTTTATCTCCTCGGGTTAGCGGGGGCTACGAGCAGTACTTC. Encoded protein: CVSSLSPRVSGGYEQYF.

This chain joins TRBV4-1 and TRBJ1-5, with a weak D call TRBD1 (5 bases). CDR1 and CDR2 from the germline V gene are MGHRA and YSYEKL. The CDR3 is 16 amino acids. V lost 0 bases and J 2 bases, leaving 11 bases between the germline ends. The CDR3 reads CASSQDGGLGNQPQHF. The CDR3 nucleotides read TGCGCCAGCAGCCAAGACGGGGGGTTGGGCAATCAGCCCCAGCATTTT.